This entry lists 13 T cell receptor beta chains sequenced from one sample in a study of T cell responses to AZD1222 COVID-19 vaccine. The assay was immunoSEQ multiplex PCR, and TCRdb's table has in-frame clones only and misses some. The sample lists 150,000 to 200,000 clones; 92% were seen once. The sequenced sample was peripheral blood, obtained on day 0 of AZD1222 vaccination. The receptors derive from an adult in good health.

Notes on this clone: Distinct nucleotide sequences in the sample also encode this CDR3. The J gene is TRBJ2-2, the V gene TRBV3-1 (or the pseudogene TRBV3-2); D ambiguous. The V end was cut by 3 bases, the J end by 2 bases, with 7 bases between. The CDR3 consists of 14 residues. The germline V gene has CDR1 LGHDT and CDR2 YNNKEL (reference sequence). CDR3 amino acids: CASSQGLNTGELFF. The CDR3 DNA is TGTGCCAGCAGCCAGGGATTAAACACCGGGGAGCTGTTTTTT.

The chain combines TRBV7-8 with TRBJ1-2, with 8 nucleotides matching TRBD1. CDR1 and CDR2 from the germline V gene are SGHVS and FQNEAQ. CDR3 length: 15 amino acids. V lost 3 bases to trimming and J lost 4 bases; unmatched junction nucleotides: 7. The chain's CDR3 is CASSFNRGDSYGYTF. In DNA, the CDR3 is TGTGCCAGCAGCTTCAACAGGGGGGACTCCTATGGCTACACCTTC.

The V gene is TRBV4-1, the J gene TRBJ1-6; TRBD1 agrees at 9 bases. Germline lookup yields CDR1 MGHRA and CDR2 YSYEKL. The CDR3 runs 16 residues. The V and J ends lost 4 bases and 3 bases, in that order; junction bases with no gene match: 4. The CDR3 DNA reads TGCGCCAGCAGCCGGTGGGACAGGGTCTATAATTCACCCCTCCACTTT. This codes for CASSRWDRVYNSPLHF.

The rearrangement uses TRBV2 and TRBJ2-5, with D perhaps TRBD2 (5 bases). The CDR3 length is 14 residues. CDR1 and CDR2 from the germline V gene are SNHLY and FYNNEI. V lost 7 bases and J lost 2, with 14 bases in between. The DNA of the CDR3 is TGTGCCAGCAAAGACTACCCAAATCAAGAGACCCAGTACTTC. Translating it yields CASKDYPNQETQYF.

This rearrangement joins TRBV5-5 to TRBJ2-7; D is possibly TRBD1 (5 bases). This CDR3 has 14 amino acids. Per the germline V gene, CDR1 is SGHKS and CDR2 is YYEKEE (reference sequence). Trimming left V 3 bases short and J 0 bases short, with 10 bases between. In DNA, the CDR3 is TGTGCCAGCAGCTCGATGACAGACTCCTACGAGCAGTACGTC. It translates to CASSSMTDSYEQYV.

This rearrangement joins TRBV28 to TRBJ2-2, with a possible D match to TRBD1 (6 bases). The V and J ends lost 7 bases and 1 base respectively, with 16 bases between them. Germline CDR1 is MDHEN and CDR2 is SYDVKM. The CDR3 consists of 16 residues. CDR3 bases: TGTGCCAGCATCTCACTTTGGACAGTGAACACCGGGGAGCTGTTTTTT. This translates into CASISLWTVNTGELFF.

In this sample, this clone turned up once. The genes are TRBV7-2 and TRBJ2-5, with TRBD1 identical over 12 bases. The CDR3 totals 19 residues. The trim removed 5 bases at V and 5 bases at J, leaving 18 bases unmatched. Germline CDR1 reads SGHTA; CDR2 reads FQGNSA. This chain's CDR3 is CASSPIYLRGQGAQETQYF. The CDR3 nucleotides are TGTGCCAGCAGCCCGATCTACCTTAGGGGACAGGGGGCGCAGGAGACCCAGTACTTC.

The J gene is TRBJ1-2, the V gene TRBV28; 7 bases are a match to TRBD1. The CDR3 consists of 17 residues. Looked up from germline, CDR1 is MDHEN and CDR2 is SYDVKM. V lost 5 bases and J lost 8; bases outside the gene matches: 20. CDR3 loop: CASSELDREVISLGYTF. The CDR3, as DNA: TGTGCCAGCAGTGAGCTCGACAGGGAGGTAATCAGCTTGGGCTACACCTTC.

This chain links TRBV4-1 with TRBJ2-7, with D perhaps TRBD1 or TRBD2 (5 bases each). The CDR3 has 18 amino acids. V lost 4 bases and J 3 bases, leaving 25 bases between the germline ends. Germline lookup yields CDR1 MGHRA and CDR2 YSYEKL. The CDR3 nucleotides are TGCGCCAGCAGCCGGACTGCCGGTCGGCAGGGCGAGGGCTACGAGCAGTACTTC. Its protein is CASSRTAGRQGEGYEQYF.

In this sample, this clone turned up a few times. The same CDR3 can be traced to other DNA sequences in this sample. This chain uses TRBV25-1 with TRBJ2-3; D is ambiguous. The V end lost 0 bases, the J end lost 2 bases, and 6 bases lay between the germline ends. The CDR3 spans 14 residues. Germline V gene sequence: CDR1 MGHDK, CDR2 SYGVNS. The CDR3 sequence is CASSEYSLTDTQYF. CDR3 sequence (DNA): TGTGCCAGCAGTGAATATTCACTCACAGATACGCAGTATTTT.

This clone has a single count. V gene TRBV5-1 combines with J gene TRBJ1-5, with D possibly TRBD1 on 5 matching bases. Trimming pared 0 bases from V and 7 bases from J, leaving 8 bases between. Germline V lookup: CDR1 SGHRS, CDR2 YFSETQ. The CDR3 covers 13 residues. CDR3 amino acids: CASSLDDSQPQHF. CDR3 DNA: TGCGCCAGCAGCTTGGACGACAGCCAGCCCCAGCATTTT.

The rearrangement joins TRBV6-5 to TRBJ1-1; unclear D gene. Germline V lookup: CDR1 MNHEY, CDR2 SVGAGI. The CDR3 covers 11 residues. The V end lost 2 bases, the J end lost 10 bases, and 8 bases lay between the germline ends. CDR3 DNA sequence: TGTGCCAGCAGTTACGGCGATCGAGCTTTCTTT. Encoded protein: CASSYGDRAFF.

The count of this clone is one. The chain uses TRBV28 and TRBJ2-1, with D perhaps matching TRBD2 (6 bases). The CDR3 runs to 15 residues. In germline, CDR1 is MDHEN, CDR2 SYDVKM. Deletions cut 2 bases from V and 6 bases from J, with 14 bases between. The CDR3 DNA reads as TGTGCCAGCAGTTTAGCGGGGAGCTTCCTCAATGAGCAGTTCTTC. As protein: CASSLAGSFLNEQFF. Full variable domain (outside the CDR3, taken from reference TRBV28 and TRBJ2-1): DVKVTQSSRYLVKRTGEKVFLECVQDMDHENMFWYRQDPGLGLRLIYFSYDVKMKEKGDIPEGYSVSREKKERFSLILESASTNQTSMYLCASSLAGSFLNEQFFGPGTRLTVL.